This TCR beta chain was captured in a study of regulatory T cells in long-lasting Graves disease. Library construction for TCR beta used iRepertoire HTBI primers and Arm-PCR of CDR3 regions. Via MiXCR, TCRdb re-called the multiplex PCR reads, giving one row per CDR3 protein. The data show about 430,000 distinct CDR3 sequences, with around a fifth seen just once and 14% held by the top ten. Described time point: persistent/refractory GD, antithyroid drugs over 5 years with positive TRAb. Isolated PBMC RNA provided the starting material for the TCR library. Germline lookup yields CDR1 DFQATT and CDR2 SNEGSKA (reference sequence). V shed 3 bases and J shed 4 bases, with 10 bases lying between them. This CDR3 spans 13 amino acids.

The chain recombines TRBV20-1 with TRBJ1-3; no definite D call. This specimen was peripheral blood mononuclear cells (PBMCs), taken when the disease was refractory, from a patient treated with antithyroid drugs. The TCR originated in a female donor with Graves disease. The CDR3 reads CSASGTTGNTIYF. As DNA, the CDR3 is TGCAGTGCTAGCGGTACGACCGGAAACACCATATATTTT.